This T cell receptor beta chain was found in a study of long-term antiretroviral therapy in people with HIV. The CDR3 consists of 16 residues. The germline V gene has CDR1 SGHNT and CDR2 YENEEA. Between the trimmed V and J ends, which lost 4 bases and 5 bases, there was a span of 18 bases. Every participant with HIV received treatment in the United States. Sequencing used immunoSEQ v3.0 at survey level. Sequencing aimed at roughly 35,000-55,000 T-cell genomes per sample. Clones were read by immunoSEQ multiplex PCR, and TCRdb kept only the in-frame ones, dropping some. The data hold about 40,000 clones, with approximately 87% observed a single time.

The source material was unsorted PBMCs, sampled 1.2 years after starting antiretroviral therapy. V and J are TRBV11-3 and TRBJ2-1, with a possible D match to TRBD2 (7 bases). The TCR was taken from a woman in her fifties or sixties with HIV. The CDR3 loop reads CASSSRGGPPNNEQFF. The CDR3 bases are TGTGCCAGCAGCTCGAGGGGGGGACCCCCGAACAATGAGCAGTTCTTC. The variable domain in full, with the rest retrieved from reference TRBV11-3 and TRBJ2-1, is EAGVVQSPRYKIIEKKQPVAFWCNPISGHNTLYWYLQNLGQGPELLIRYENEEAVDDSQLPKDRFSAERLKGVDSTLKIQPAELGDSAVYLCASSSRGGPPNNEQFFGPGTRLTVL.